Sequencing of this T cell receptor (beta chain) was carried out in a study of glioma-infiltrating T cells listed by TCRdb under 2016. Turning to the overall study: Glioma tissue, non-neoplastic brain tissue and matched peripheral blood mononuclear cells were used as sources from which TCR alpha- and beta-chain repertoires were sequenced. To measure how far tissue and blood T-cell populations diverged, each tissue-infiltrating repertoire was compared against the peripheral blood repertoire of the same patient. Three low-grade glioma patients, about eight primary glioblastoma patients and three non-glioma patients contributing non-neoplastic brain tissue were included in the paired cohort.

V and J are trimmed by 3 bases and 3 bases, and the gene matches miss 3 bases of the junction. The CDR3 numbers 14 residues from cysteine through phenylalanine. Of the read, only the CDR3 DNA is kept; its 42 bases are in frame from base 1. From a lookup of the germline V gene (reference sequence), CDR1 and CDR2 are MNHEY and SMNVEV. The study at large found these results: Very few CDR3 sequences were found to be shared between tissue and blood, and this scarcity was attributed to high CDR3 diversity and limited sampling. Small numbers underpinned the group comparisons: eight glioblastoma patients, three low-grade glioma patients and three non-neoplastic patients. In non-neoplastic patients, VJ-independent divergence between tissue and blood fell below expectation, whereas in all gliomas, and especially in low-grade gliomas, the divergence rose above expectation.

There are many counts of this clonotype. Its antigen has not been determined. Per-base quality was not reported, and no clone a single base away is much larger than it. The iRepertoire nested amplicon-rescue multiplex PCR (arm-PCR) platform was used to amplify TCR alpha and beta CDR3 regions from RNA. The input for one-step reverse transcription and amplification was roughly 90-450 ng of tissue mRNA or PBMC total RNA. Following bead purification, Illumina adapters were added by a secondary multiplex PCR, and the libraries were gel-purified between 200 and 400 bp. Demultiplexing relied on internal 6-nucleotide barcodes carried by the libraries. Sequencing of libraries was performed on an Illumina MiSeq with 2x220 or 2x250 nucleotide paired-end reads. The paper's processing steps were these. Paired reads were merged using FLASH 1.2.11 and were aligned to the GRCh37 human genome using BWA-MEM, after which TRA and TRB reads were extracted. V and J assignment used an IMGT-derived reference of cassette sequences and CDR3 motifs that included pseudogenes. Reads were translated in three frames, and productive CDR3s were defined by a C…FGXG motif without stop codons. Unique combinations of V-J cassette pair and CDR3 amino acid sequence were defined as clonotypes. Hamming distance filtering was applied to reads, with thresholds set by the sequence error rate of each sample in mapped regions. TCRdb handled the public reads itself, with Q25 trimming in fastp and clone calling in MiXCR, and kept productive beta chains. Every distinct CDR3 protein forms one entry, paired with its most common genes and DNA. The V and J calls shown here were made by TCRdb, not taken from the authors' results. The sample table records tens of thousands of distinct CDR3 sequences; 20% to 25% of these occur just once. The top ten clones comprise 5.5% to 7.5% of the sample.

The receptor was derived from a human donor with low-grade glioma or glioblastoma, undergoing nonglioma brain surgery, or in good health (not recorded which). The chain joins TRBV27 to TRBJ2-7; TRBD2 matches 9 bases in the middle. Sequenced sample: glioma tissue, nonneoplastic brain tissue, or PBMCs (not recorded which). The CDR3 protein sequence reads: CASSFLAGNYEQYF. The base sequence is TGTGCCAGCAGTTTTCTAGCGGGAAACTACGAGCAGTACTTC.